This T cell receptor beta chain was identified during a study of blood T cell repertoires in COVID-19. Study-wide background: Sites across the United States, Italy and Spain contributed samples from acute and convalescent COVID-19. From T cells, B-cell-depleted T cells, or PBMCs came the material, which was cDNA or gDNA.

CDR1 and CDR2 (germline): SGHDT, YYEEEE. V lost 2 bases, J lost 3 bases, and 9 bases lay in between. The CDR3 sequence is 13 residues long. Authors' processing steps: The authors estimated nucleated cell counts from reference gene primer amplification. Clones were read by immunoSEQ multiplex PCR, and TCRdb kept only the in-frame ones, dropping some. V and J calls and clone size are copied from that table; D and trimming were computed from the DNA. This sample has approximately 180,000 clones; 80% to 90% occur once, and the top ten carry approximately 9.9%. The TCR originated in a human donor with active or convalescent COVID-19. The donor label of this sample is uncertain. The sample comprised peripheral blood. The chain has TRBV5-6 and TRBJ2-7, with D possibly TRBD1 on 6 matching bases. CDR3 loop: CASSFSGDYEQYF. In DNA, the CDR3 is TGTGCCAGCAGCTTCTCAGGGGACTACGAGCAGTACTTC.